One sample yielded the 3 T cell receptor beta chains listed below, sequenced in a study of blood T cells in healthy people across ages. Primers used in a second PCR of roughly 7 to 11 cycles were a sample-barcoded 5' primer and a J-beta primer mix. MiXCR, applied by TCRdb to the 5' RACE reads, yields one record per CDR3 protein. The sample has 550,000 to 700,000 distinct CDR3 sequences, 25% to 30% seen once. Material: blood. These receptors came from a woman aged 70-85 years in good health.

This chain uses TRBV20-1 with TRBJ1-2; TRBD1 matches 7 bases. Germline V gives CDR1 DFQATT, CDR2 SNEGSKA (reference sequence). The V gene end was trimmed by 0 bases and the J gene end by 1 base; junction bases not matched to a gene: 5. CDR3 size: 15 residues. The CDR3 protein is CSARDRGRNNYGYTF. CDR3 DNA: TGCAGTGCTAGAGATAGGGGGCGAAATAACTATGGCTACACCTTC.

Points on this clonotype: Germline is not matched at one junction end, which may reflect a read error. The genes are TRBV6-5 and TRBJ2-3; D perhaps matches TRBD2 (6 bases). CDR3 length: 13 amino acids. The V gene's germline CDR1 is MNHEY and CDR2 SVGAGI. Here the CDR3 reads CASGGASTGTQYF. CDR3 coding DNA: TGTGCCAGCGGCGGGGCTAGCACAGGTACGCAGTATTTT.

In its sample, this clonotype was seen a few times. The rearrangement links TRBV6-2 or TRBV6-3 to TRBJ2-3; 8 nucleotides match TRBD2. Trimming removed 6 bases from V and 4 bases from J; junction bases left unmatched: 12. The CDR3 is 16 amino acids. The germline gives CDR1 MNHEY, CDR2 SVGEGT. CDR3 in DNA: TGTGCCAGCAGCCCGCCGGGTAGCGGGGTGTCAGATACGCAGTATTTT. Its protein is CASSPPGSGVSDTQYF.